A single sample is the source of the 28 T cell receptor beta chains below, sequenced in a study of identical twins. TCRdb re-called the 5' RACE reads through MiXCR, storing one row per CDR3 protein. The top ten hold roughly 14% of the sample, which has some 790,000 distinct CDR3 sequences, over 15% seen once. This same sample was also part of a study on T cells expressing NK-cell markers.

Sequencing was carried out using PBMCs. All receptors derive from a woman under 30 in good health.

The chain recombines TRBV20-1 with TRBJ2-1; 7 positions agree with TRBD2. This CDR3 is built from 17 residues. Germline V lookup: CDR1 DFQATT, CDR2 SNEGSKA (reference sequence). V shed 5 bases and J 0 bases; nucleotides not matched to a gene: 13. The CDR3 here is CSAPPAGRLSSYNEQFF. Here the CDR3 DNA reads TGCAGTGCTCCTCCCGCCGGGAGGTTGAGCTCCTACAATGAGCAGTTCTTC.

The chain is built from TRBV9 and TRBJ2-7; TRBD1 is a possible D gene (6 bases). Trimming took 4 bases from V and 2 from J, leaving 10 bases between them. This CDR3 comprises 13 residues. CDR1 is SGDLS and CDR2 is YYNGEE in the germline V gene. This chain's CDR3 is CASSKRDTYEQYF. In DNA form, the CDR3 reads TGTGCCAGCAGCAAACGGGACACCTACGAGCAGTACTTC.

This clonotype was seen repeatedly, ten times or more. V gene TRBV6-5 combines with J gene TRBJ1-1, with TRBD1 as a possible D gene (5 bases). Germline V CDR1 and CDR2: MNHEY, SVGAGI. V lost 2 bases and J lost 4, with 11 bases in between. The CDR3 length is 14 residues. CDR3 nucleotide sequence: TGTGCCAGCAGTTACGCCGGGGCGGCCACTGAAGCTTTCTTT. The encoded protein is CASSYAGAATEAFF.

This clonotype showed up just a few times. The genes are TRBV7-9 and TRBJ2-3; D unclear. V was cut by 8 bases and J by 0 bases, with 6 bases left in between. The CDR3 contains 12 residues. CDR1 and CDR2 from the germline V gene are SEHNR and FQNEAQ (reference sequence). CDR3 in amino acids: CASVQSTDTQYF. CDR3 coding DNA: TGTGCCAGCGTACAGAGCACAGATACGCAGTATTTT.

In regard to this clonotype: A clone one base away is much larger, so this may be a read error. This rearrangement joins TRBV27 to TRBJ2-7; D is ambiguous. V lost 6 bases, J lost 2 bases, and 5 bases lay in between. Germline CDR1 is MNHEY and CDR2 is SMNVEV (reference sequence). The CDR3 is made up of 11 amino acids. CDR3 sequence reads: CASSHAYEQYF. CDR3 sequence (DNA): TGTGCCAGCAGCCACGCCTACGAGCAGTACTTC.

The CDR3 here is CASSLARDRVIDEQFF. CDR3 sequence (DNA): TGCGCCAGCAGCTTGGCCCGAGACAGGGTAATTGATGAGCAGTTCTTC. V is TRBV5-1 and J is TRBJ2-1; 7 bases agree with TRBD1. Germline V gene sequence: CDR1 SGHRS, CDR2 YFSETQ. V dropped 0 bases and J dropped 8; count of bases not matched to a gene: 11. The CDR3 contains 16 residues.

The V gene is TRBV9, the J gene TRBJ2-7; 7 positions agree with TRBD2. The CDR3 is 18 amino acids. Unmatched junction bases numbered 15, after V lost 0 bases and J lost 3 bases. Per the germline V gene, CDR1 is SGDLS and CDR2 is YYNGEE. Written as DNA, the CDR3 is TGTGCCAGCAGCGTAGGTCTCAGCCGGGACTACATATACTACGAGCAGTACTTC. Translation: CASSVGLSRDYIYYEQYF.

The table lists this clonotype with a few counts. The chain employs TRBV6-2 or TRBV6-3 and TRBJ2-7; a possible D gene is TRBD1 (5 bases). This CDR3 has 13 amino acids. The germline gives CDR1 MNHEY, CDR2 SVGEGT. With 0 bases removed from V and 6 bases from J, the gap between germline ends came to 9 bases. CDR3 loop: CASSYSETAEQYF. The CDR3 coding sequence is TGTGCCAGCAGTTACTCGGAGACAGCCGAGCAGTACTTC.

The chain employs TRBV12-3 or TRBV12-4 and TRBJ2-3, with 7 positions matching TRBD2. Germline trimming cut 7 bases from V and 4 bases from J; bases unmatched to any gene: 8. CDR3 size: 14 residues. The CDR3 spells CASTISGRADTQYF. DNA for the CDR3: TGTGCCAGCACCATTAGCGGGCGCGCAGATACGCAGTATTTT.

The sample holds a few counts of this clonotype. The rearrangement uses TRBV6-2 or TRBV6-3 and TRBJ2-5; D may be TRBD1 (5 bases). This CDR3 has 14 residues. The germline V gene encodes CDR1 MNHEY and CDR2 SVGEGT. Trimming removed 4 bases at V and 5 bases at J, with 14 bases between. The chain's CDR3 is CASSSRATDETQYF. CDR3 nucleotides: TGTGCCAGCAGTTCCAGGGCTACCGATGAGACCCAGTACTTC.

V is TRBV7-8 and J is TRBJ1-6; D gene unclear. Trimming removed 1 base at V and 11 bases at J, with 6 bases between. Germline V gives CDR1 SGHVS, CDR2 FQNEAQ. The length of the CDR3 is 12 residues. The CDR3 bases are TGTGCCAGCAGCTTAGGTTATCCACCCCTCCACTTT. Translated: CASSLGYPPLHF.

This clonotype was observed at least ten times. This chain joins TRBV7-8 and TRBJ2-2; 7 bases line up with TRBD2. CDR1 SGHVS and CDR2 FQNEAQ come from the germline V gene. The CDR3 loop spans 17 amino acids. The ends lost 2 bases at V and 5 bases at J; junction bases unmatched: 11. Here the CDR3 reads CASSLPLAGLRTGELFF. DNA of the CDR3: TGTGCCAGCAGCTTACCTTTAGCGGGTCTAAGGACCGGGGAGCTGTTTTTT.

This clonotype has a single count. This chain connects TRBV9 to TRBJ2-7, with 8 bases lining up with TRBD1. The CDR3 covers 15 residues. Germline lookup yields CDR1 SGDLS and CDR2 YYNGEE. Unmatched junction bases numbered 6, after V lost 1 base and J lost 3 bases. The CDR3 loop is CASSVSTGVSYEQYF. Written as DNA, the CDR3 is TGTGCCAGCAGCGTATCGACAGGGGTGAGCTACGAGCAGTACTTC.

The J gene is TRBJ1-3, the V gene TRBV11-2, with D hard to call. Deletions cut 1 base from V and 9 bases from J, with 10 bases between. This CDR3 is 13 amino acids long. The germline CDR1 and CDR2 sequences are SGHAT and FQNNGV. The CDR3 spells CASSLGNLVTIYF. The CDR3 bases are TGTGCCAGCAGCTTAGGTAACCTGGTCACCATATATTTT.

This clonotype was observed a few times. The rearrangement joins TRBV5-1 to TRBJ2-2; possibly TRBD1 or TRBD2 for D (6 bases each). Trimming took 4 bases from V and 3 from J, leaving 16 bases between them. CDR3 length equals 16 residues. Germline V lookup: CDR1 SGHRS, CDR2 YFSETQ. As DNA, the CDR3 is TGCGCCAGCAGCCCCCTCGCTAGGGGGGACACCGGGGAGCTGTTTTTT. This translates into CASSPLARGDTGELFF.

The rearrangement uses TRBV7-8 and TRBJ2-3; 8 bases map to TRBD2. The CDR3 loop spans 16 amino acids. After removal of 4 bases from V and 5 bases from J, the junction contained 11 bases not matched to a gene. Germline CDR1 is SGHVS and CDR2 is FQNEAQ. For the CDR3, the DNA is TGTGCCAGCAGCTCGCCAAGAAGCGGGGGAGAAGATACGCAGTATTTT. This sequence encodes CASSSPRSGGEDTQYF.

The chain has TRBV20-1 and TRBJ2-2; D might be TRBD1 (6 bases). The germline V gene encodes CDR1 DFQATT and CDR2 SNEGSKA (reference sequence). V was trimmed by 5 bases and J by 7 bases, leaving 20 bases between them. This CDR3 comprises 15 residues. The CDR3 sequence is CSAVPRGSYGGELFF. The CDR3 DNA is TGCAGTGCTGTACCCAGGGGAAGTTACGGCGGGGAGCTGTTTTTT.

This clonotype was counted between two and nine times. The J gene is TRBJ2-3, the V gene TRBV6-2 or TRBV6-3, with 12 nucleotides matching TRBD2. Germline V CDR1 and CDR2: MNHEY, SVGEGT. CDR3 length: 16 amino acids. The junction had 7 bases not matched to a gene; V was cut back by 6 bases and J by 3 bases. The DNA for the CDR3 is TGTGCCAGCAGGACACTAGCGGGGGGTGAAACAGATACGCAGTATTTT. Protein sequence: CASRTLAGGETDTQYF.

The rearrangement joins TRBV6-2 or TRBV6-3 to TRBJ1-1; 8 bases match TRBD1. V trimming: 4 bases; J trimming: 3 bases; junction bases outside the gene matches: 10. The germline V gene has CDR1 MNHEY and CDR2 SVGEGT. The CDR3 is made up of 16 amino acids. CDR3 sequence reads: CASSSALDRADTEAFF. CDR3 sequence (DNA): TGTGCCAGCAGTTCCGCTCTGGACAGGGCCGACACTGAAGCTTTCTTT.

The J gene is TRBJ2-7, the V gene TRBV10-3; possible D gene TRBD2, 5 bases. The CDR3 covers 13 residues. Germline-derived CDR1 and CDR2 are ENHRY and SYGVKD. The germline V and J ends were trimmed by 4 bases and 1 base, with 8 bases remaining between them. The CDR3 is CAISGSASYEQYF. The CDR3 DNA reads TGTGCCATCAGTGGTAGCGCATCCTACGAGCAGTACTTC.

This clonotype was counted between two and nine times. The rearrangement links TRBV10-3 to TRBJ2-7, with TRBD1 identical over 9 bases. Trimming removed 6 bases from V and 3 bases from J; junction bases left unmatched: 6. The CDR3 extends over 14 amino acids. Germline-derived CDR1 and CDR2 are ENHRY and SYGVKD. This CDR3 is CAIRGQGSLYEQYF. The CDR3, as DNA: TGTGCCATCAGGGGACAGGGCAGTCTCTACGAGCAGTACTTC.

This clonotype was counted between two and nine times. The gene calls are TRBV2 and TRBJ2-7; the D is unclear. The germline CDR1 and CDR2 sequences are SNHLY and FYNNEI. The CDR3 totals 14 residues. V was cut by 10 bases and J by 4 bases, with 20 bases left in between. The CDR3 here is CATKLHTDQYEQYF. CDR3 bases: TGTGCCACCAAGCTACACACCGATCAGTACGAGCAGTACTTC.

The count of this clonotype is one. The CDR3 coding sequence is TGTGCCAGCAGCGGACGGCGGGACACAGATACGCAGTATTTT. It specifies CASSGRRDTDTQYF. V and J are TRBV28 and TRBJ2-3, with D perhaps TRBD2 (6 bases). Between the trimmed V and J ends, which lost 6 bases and 2 bases, there was a span of 12 bases. CDR1 is MDHEN, CDR2 SYDVKM, per germline. The length of the CDR3 is 14 residues.

This clonotype turned up a few times. The chain couples TRBV13 to TRBJ2-7, with D uncertain. V was clipped by 2 bases and J by 2 bases, with 13 bases between them. The CDR3 consists of 15 residues. Germline CDR1 is PRHDT and CDR2 is FYEKMQ (reference sequence). The CDR3 loop is CASSLPRASTYEQYF. The CDR3 coding sequence is TGTGCCAGCAGCTTACCGAGAGCCTCGACCTACGAGCAGTACTTC.

V usage is TRBV10-3 and J usage is TRBJ2-5, with D maybe TRBD2 (5 bases). The V end lost 5 bases, the J end lost 5 bases, and 18 bases lay between the germline ends. Looked up from germline, CDR1 is ENHRY and CDR2 is SYGVKD. The length of the CDR3 is 15 residues. The CDR3 here is CAISPRTRGRETQYF. CDR3 coding DNA: TGTGCCATCAGTCCAAGGACGAGAGGGCGGGAGACCCAGTACTTC.

The gene calls are TRBV27 and TRBJ2-7, with D possibly being TRBD1 or TRBD2 (5 bases each). Germline V gene data show CDR1 as MNHEY and CDR2 as SMNVEV (reference sequence). The length of the CDR3 is 13 residues. Trimming stripped 3 bases from V and 6 bases from J, with 12 bases between. CDR3: CASSFTRGAEQYF. The CDR3 DNA follows: TGTGCCAGCAGTTTCACTAGGGGCGCCGAGCAGTACTTC.

This clonotype occurred a few times. The chain carries TRBV5-6 and TRBJ1-1, with D possibly TRBD1 on 5 matching bases. V was cut by 2 bases and J by 0 bases, with 11 bases left in between. CDR3 length: 15 residues. CDR1 and CDR2 (germline): SGHDT, YYEEEE. The DNA of the CDR3 is TGTGCCAGCAGCTTCCTGGACACCTTGAACACTGAAGCTTTCTTT. This sequence encodes CASSFLDTLNTEAFF.

J is TRBJ1-1 and V is TRBV5-1; no firm D call. V gave up 4 bases and J gave up 0 bases, with 7 bases separating them. Germline V gives CDR1 SGHRS, CDR2 YFSETQ. This CDR3 spans 13 amino acids. CDR3 sequence: CASSHIMNTEAFF. The CDR3 DNA follows: TGCGCCAGCAGCCACATCATGAACACTGAAGCTTTCTTT.